This paragraph covers one TCR beta chain sequence. The antigen is undetermined. Germline V gene sequence: CDR1 SGDLS, CDR2 YYNGEE. The V end lost 0 bases, the J end lost 4 bases, and 4 bases lay between the germline ends. This CDR3 comprises 13 residues. The PCR contained 60 Vbeta and 13 Jbeta primers. Clones were read by immunoSEQ multiplex PCR, and TCRdb kept only the in-frame ones, dropping some. This sample carries roughly 140,000 clones, 82% of them seen once, and the ten largest clones take roughly 3.4%. The entry originates in a study of cytomegalovirus exposure and HLA in healthy donors. Study details: Some 180 million T cells yielded 110 million or so unique TCR beta sequences in earlier analysis. Among the 300 to 400 donors who were genotyped, roughly 86% fell in the genetic ancestry cluster that is associated with self-reported Caucasian donors. General study results and limits: Further analysis, carried out later, found HLA-associated TCR beta chains more clonally expanded than equally common other chains. With DRB1 most and HLA-C fewest, TCR association rates differed between HLA loci in a later analysis.

This clonotype was obtained from a male donor in good health and CMV-seronegative. This sequence joins TRBV9 and TRBJ2-2; D is undetermined. Sequenced input: PBMCs. Written as DNA, the CDR3 is TGTGCCAGCAGCGTAGGGCTCACCGGGGAGCTGTTTTTT. This gives the protein CASSVGLTGELFF. The full variable domain, completed using reference TRBV9 and TRBJ2-2, is DSGVTQTPKHLITATGQRVTLRCSPRSGDLSVYWYQQSLDQGLQFLIQYYNGEERAKGNILERFSAQQFPDLHSELNLSSLELGDSALYFCASSVGLTGELFFGEGSRLTVL.